A single T cell receptor beta chain is shown here with its context. With 9 bases removed from V and 10 bases from J, the gap between germline ends came to 19 bases. Germline assignment: CDR1 SNHLY and CDR2 FYNNEI. The CDR3 contains 13 residues. This entry comes from a study of blood T cell repertoires in COVID-19. In the study overall: COVID-19 samples collected from the United States, Italy and Spain covered acute and convalescent phases. Sample material is recorded as cDNA or gDNA derived from T cells, B-cell-depleted T cells, or PBMCs.

Clones were read by immunoSEQ multiplex PCR, and TCRdb kept only the in-frame ones, dropping some. The profile shows roughly 170,000 clones, 60% to 80% of them singletons. Recruitment covered about 25 US areas and drew participants whose ages spanned roughly 18 to 100 years. Cohort placement rested on clinical history that participants reported themselves. The V gene is TRBV2, the J gene TRBJ1-5, with unresolved D. This receptor was taken from a woman between 50 and 59 years old who had recovered from COVID-19. Sequenced sample: PBMCs or T cells enriched from blood (not recorded which). CDR3 region: CASTQRPINPQHF. DNA for the CDR3: TGTGCCAGTACACAGCGGCCTATCAATCCCCAGCATTTT.